The clone carrying this TCR beta chain was found a few times. In the authors' workflow: Reference gene primers were amplified, and this amplification served to estimate nucleated cell counts. Clones were sequenced by immunoSEQ multiplex PCR, and TCRdb holds only the in-frame ones, with some missing. V and J calls plus clone size are reproduced from that table; the DNA served to infer D and trimming. The sample shows about 240,000 clones, about 83% of them seen only once. This specimen comes from a study of blood T cell repertoires in COVID-19. Overall study context: Italy, Spain and the United States were the sources of the convalescent and acute COVID-19 samples.

The sequencing sample was made of peripheral blood. This receptor was identified in a man aged 80 or over with acute or convalescent COVID-19.

The DNA of the CDR3 is TGTGCCAGCAGCTCGGACAGGGTCTACGAGCAGTACTTC. Its translation: CASSSDRVYEQYF. This chain uses TRBV14 with TRBJ2-7, with TRBD1 matching over 8 bases. This CDR3 spans 13 amino acids. Germline V gene sequence: CDR1 SGHDN, CDR2 FVKESK. J lost 3 bases, V lost 5 bases, and 3 bases had no gene match.